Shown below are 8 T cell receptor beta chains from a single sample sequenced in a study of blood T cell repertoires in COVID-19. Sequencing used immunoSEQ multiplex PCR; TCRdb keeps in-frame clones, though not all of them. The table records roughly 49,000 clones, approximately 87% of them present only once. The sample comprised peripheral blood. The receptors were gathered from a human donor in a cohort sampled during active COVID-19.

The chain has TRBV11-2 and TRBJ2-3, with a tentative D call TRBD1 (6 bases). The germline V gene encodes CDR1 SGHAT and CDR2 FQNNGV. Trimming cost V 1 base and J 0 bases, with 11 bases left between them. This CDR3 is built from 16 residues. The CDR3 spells CASSLGIGQSTDTQYF. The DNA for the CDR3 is TGTGCCAGCAGCTTAGGTATTGGACAGAGCACAGATACGCAGTATTTT.

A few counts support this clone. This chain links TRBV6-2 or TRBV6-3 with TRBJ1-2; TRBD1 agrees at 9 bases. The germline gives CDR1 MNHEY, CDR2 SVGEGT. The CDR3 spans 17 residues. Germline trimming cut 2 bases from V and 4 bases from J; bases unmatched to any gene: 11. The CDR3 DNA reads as TGTGCCAGCAGTTACACTCCGGGACAGGGATCCTTCTATGGCTACACCTTC. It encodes CASSYTPGQGSFYGYTF.

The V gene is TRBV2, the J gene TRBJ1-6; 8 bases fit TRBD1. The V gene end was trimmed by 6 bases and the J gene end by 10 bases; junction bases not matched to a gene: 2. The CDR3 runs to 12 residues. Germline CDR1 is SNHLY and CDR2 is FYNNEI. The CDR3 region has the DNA TGTGCCAGCAGGGGACAGGTCTCACCCCTCCACTTT. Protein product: CASRGQVSPLHF. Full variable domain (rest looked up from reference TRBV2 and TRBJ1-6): EPEVTQTPSHQVTQMGQEVILRCVPISNHLYFYWYRQILGQKVEFLVSFYNNEISEKSEIFDDQFSVERPDGSNFTLKIRSTKLEDSAMYFCASRGQVSPLHFGNGTRLTVT.

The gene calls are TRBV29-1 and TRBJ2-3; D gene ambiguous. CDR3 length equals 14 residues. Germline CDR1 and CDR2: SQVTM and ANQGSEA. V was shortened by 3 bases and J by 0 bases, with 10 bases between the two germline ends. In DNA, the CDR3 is TGCAGCGTTGATACGGCTAGAAGCACAGATACGCAGTATTTT. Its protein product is CSVDTARSTDTQYF.

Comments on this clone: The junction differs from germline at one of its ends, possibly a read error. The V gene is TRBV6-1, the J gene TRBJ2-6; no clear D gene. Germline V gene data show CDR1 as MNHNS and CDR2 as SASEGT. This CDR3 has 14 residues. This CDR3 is CASSQATGANVLTF. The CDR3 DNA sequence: TGTGCCAGCAGTCAAGCTACTGGGGCCAACGTCCTGACTTTC.

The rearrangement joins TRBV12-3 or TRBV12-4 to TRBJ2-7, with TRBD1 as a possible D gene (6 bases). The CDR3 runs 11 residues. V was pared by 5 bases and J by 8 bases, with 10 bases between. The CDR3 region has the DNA TGTGCCAGCAGTCCGGGACACCAGCAGTACTTC. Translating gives CASSPGHQQYF.

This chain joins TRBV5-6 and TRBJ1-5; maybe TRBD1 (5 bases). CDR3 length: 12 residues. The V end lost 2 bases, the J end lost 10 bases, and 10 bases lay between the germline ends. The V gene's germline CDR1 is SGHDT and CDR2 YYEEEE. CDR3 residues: CASSFQGLPQHF. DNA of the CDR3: TGTGCCAGCAGCTTTCAGGGTTTACCCCAGCATTTT.

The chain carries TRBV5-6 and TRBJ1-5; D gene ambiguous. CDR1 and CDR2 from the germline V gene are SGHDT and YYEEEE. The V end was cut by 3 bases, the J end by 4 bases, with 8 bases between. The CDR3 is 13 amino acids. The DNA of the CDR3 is TGTGCCAGCAGCTATCTTTCGAATCAGCCCCAGCATTTT. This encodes CASSYLSNQPQHF. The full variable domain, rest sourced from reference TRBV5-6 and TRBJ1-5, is DAGVTQSPTHLIKTRGQQVTLRCSPKSGHDTVSWYQQALGQGPQFIFQYYEEEERQRGNFPDRFSGHQFPNYSSELNVNALLLGDSALYLCASSYLSNQPQHFGDGTRLSIL.